This T cell receptor (beta chain) was recovered during a study of T cells in Graves' hyperthyroidism and ophthalmopathy. Study-wide findings and caveats: Model output signaled ophthalmopathy a median around 6.9 months ahead of onset.

This CDR3 comprises 13 residues. V shed 1 base and J shed 8 bases, with 9 bases lying between them. From germline, CDR1 is MGHDK and CDR2 SYGVNS. This clonotype was seen a handful of times. The antigen is undetermined. The CDR3 regions of TCR beta were amplified from RNA transcripts. An initial round of RT-PCR targeting the TCR CDR3 relied on the HTBI primer set. Via MiXCR, TCRdb re-called the multiplex PCR reads, giving one row per CDR3 protein. The sample has hundreds of thousands of distinct CDR3 sequences, about 15% seen once; the top ten hold more than 11%. The source material was blood. The TCR was taken from a woman aged 40 to 50 with Graves' hyperthyroidism. The V call is TRBV25-1, the J call TRBJ2-1; unclear D gene. This chain's CDR3 is CASSEFEWDEQFF. For the CDR3, the DNA is TGTGCCAGCAGTGAATTCGAATGGGATGAGCAGTTCTTC.